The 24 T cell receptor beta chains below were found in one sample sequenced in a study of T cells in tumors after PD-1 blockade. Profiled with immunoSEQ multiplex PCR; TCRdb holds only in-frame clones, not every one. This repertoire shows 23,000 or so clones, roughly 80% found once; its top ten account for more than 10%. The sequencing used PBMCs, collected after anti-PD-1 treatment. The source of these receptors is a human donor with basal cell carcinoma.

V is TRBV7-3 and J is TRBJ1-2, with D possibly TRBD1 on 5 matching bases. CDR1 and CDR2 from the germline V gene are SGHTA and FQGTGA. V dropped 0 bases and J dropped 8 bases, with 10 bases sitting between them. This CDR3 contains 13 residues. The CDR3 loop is CASSLTGGDGYTF. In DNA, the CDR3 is TGTGCCAGCAGCTTAACAGGAGGGGACGGCTACACCTTC.

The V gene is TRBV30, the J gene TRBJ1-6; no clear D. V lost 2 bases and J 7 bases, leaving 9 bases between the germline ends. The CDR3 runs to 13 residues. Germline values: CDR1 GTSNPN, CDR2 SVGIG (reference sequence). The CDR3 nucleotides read TGTGCCTGGAGTCCCTTGAAGAATTCACCCCTCCACTTT. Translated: CAWSPLKNSPLHF.

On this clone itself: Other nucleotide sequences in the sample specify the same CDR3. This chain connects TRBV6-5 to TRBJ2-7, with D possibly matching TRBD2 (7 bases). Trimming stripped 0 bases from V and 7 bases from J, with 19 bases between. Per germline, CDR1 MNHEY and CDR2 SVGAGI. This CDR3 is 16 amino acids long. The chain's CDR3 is CASSYSNLAGAGEQYF. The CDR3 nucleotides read TGTGCCAGCAGTTACTCGAACTTGGCGGGGGCGGGTGAGCAGTACTTC.

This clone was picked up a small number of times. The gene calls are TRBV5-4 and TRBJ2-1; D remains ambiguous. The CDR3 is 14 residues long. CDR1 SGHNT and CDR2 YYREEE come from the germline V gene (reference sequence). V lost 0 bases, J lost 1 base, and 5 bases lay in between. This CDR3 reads CASSLGRSYNEQFF. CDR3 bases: TGTGCCAGCAGCTTGGGCAGATCCTACAATGAGCAGTTCTTC. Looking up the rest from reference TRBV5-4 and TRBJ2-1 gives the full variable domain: ETGVTQSPTHLIKTRGQQVTLRCSSQSGHNTVSWYQQALGQGPQFIFQYYREEENGRGNFPPRFSGLQFPNYSSELNVNALELDDSALYLCASSLGRSYNEQFFGPGTRLTVL.

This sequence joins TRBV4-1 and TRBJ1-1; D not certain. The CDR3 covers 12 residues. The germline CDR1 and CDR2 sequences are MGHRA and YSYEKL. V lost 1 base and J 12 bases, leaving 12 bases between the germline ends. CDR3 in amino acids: CASSQGGRRTFF. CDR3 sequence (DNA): TGCGCCAGCAGCCAAGGCGGGCGTCGGACTTTCTTT.

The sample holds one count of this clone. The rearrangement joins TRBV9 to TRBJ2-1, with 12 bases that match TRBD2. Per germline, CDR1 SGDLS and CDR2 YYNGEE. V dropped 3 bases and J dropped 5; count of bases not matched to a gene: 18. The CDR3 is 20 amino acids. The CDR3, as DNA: TGTGCCAGCAGCGCGAGGGCGGGGCTAGCGGGGGGGCTGTTAAACAATGAGCAGTTCTTC. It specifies CASSARAGLAGGLLNNEQFF.

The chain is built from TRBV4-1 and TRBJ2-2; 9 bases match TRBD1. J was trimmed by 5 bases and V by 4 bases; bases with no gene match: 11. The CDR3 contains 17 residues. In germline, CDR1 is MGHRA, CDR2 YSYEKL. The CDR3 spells CASSPIGTGRSTGELFF. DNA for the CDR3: TGCGCCAGCAGCCCTATAGGGACAGGGAGATCAACCGGGGAGCTGTTTTTT.

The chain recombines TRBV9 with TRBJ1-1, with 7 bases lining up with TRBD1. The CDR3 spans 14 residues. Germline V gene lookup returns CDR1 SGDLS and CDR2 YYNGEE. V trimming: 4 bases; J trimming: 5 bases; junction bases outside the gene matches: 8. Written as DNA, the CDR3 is TGTGCCAGCAGCTTCGGGACAGTGGGGACTGAAGCTTTCTTT. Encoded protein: CASSFGTVGTEAFF.

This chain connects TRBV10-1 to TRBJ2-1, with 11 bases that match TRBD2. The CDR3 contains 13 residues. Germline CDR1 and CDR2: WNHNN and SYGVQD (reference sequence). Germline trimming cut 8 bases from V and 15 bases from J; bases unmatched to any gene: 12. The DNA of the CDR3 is TGCGCCAGCGGCCCTAGCGGGGGGCCCGTTACGTTCTTC. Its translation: CASGPSGGPVTFF.

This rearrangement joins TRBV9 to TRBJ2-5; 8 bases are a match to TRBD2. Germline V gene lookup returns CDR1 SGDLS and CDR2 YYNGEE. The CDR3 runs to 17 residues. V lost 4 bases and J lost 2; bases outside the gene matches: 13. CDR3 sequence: CASSLQARLATQETQYF. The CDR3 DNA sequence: TGTGCCAGCAGCCTCCAAGCCCGACTAGCGACACAAGAGACCCAGTACTTC. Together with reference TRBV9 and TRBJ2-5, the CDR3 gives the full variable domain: DSGVTQTPKHLITATGQRVTLRCSPRSGDLSVYWYQQSLDQGLQFLIQYYNGEERAKGNILERFSAQQFPDLHSELNLSSLELGDSALYFCASSLQARLATQETQYFGPGTRLLVL.

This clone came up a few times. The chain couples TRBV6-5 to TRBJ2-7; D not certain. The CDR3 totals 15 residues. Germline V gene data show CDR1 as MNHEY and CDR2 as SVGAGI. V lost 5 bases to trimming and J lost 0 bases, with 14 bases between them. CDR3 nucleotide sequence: TGTGCCAGCAGTATGGTCCAAACGGGCTCCTACGAGCAGTACTTC. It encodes CASSMVQTGSYEQYF.

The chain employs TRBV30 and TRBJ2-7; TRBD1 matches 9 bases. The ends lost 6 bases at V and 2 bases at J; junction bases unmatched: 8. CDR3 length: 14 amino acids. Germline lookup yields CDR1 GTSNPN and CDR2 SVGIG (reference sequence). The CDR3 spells CACSRTGVTYEQYF. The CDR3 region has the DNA TGTGCCTGCTCACGGACAGGGGTTACCTACGAGCAGTACTTC.

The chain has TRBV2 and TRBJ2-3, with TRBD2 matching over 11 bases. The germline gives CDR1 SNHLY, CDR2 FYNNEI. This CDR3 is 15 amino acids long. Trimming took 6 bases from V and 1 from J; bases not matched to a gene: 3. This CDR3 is CASSPGLAGTDTQYF. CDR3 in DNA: TGTGCCAGCAGCCCGGGACTAGCGGGCACAGATACGCAGTATTTT.

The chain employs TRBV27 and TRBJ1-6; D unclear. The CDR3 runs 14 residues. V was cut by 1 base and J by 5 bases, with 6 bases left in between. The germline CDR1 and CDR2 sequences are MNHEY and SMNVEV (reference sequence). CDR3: CASSLWSDNSPLHF. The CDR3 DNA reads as TGTGCCAGCAGTTTATGGTCCGATAATTCACCCCTCCACTTT.

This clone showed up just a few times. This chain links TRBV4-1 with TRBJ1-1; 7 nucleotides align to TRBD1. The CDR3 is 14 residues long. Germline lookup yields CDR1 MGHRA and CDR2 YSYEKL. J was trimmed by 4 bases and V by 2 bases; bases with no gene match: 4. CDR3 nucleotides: TGCGCCAGCAGCCAAACAGGGGTGATCACTGAAGCTTTCTTT. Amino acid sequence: CASSQTGVITEAFF.

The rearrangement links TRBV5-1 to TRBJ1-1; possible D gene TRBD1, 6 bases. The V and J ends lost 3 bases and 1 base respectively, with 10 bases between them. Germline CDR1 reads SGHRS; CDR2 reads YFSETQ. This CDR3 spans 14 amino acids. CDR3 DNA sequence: TGCGCCAGCAGCTGGGCGGACAGGAACACTGAAGCTTTCTTT. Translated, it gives CASSWADRNTEAFF.

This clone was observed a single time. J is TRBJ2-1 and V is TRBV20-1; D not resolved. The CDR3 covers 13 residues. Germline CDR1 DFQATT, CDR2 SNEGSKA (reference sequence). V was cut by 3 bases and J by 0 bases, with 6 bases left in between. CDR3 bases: TGCAGTGCTAGTAGAAGCTCCTACAATGAGCAGTTCTTC. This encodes CSASRSSYNEQFF.

CDR3 sequence (DNA): TGTGCCAGCTCACCGGCGGGTCGGAGTGTAAGAGCCCAGCATTTT. Protein product: CASSPAGRSVRAQHF. The rearrangement links TRBV18 to TRBJ1-5; no definite D call. The V end lost 3 bases, the J end lost 11 bases, and 20 bases lay between the germline ends. CDR3 length equals 15 residues. The germline V gene encodes CDR1 KGHSH and CDR2 LQKENI.

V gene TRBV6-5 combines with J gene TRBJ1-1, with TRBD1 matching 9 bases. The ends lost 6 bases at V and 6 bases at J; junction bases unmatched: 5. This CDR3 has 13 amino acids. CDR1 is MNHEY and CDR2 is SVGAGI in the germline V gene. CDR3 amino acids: CASRRDRDAEAFF. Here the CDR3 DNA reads TGTGCCAGCAGGCGGGACAGGGACGCTGAAGCTTTCTTT.

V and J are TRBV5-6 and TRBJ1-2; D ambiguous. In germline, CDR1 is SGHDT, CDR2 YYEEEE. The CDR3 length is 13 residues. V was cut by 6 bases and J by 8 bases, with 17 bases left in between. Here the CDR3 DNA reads TGTGCCAGCACGGCGGACGTGATGGGCGGCTACACCTTC. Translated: CASTADVMGGYTF.

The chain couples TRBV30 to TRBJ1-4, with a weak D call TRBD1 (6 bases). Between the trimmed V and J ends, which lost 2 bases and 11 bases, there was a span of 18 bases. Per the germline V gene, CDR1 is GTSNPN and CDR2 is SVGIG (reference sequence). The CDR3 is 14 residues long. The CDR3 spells CAWSSTRGQTKLFF. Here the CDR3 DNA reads TGTGCCTGGAGTTCAACCCGAGGACAGACTAAACTGTTTTTT.

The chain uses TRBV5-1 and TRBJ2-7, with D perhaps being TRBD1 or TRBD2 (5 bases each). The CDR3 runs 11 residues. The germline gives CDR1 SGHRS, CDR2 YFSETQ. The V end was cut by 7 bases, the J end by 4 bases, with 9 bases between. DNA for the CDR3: TGCGCCAGCGGGGACCAATACGAGCAGTACTTC. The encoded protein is CASGDQYEQYF.

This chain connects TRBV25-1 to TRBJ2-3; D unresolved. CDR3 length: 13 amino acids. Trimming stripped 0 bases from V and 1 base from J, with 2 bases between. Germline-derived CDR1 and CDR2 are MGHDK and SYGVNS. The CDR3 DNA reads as TGTGCCAGCAGTGAATATGGCACAGATACGCAGTATTTT. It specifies CASSEYGTDTQYF.

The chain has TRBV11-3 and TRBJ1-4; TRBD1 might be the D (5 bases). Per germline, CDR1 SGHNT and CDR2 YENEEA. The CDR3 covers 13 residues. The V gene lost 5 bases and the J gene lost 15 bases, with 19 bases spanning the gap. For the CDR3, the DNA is TGTGCCAGCAGCCGAGAGGACACCGGTACTTTGTTTTTT. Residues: CASSREDTGTLFF.